One and the same sample provided the 26 T cell receptor beta chains below, sequenced in a study of CD8 T cells in ankylosing spondylitis (dated by TCRdb to the late 2010s). Study-wide findings and limitations: Blood from ankylosing spondylitis patients appeared to be characterized by a TCR beta motif composed of eight highly homologous amino acid variants.

No antigens are known for them. Library construction relied on 5' RACE. These reads were obtained on an Illumina HiSeq 2500. TCRdb's own reprocessing of the public reads used fastp at Q25 and MiXCR and kept productive beta chains. Rows with one shared CDR3 protein collapse into an entry with the most common genes and DNA. The sample records hundreds of thousands of distinct CDR3 sequences, about 10% of which are singletons. Clones ranked in the top ten supply roughly 0.51% of the sample. The sequenced sample consisted of blood, either unsorted or a sorted T cell fraction (not recorded which). Source of these receptors: a male donor with ankylosing spondylitis.

With regard to this clonotype: Since a much larger clone is just one base distant, this may be a read error. The chain uses TRBV29-1 and TRBJ2-7; D is perhaps TRBD1 (6 bases). Germline assignment: CDR1 SQVTM and CDR2 ANQGSEA. The CDR3 spans 15 residues. Trimming took 7 bases from V and 7 from J, leaving 26 bases between them. The CDR3 DNA follows: TGCAGCGCAGGAAGCCTCAGACAGGTAGCGCGGGAGCAGTACTTC. This encodes CSAGSLRQVAREQYF.

This clonotype was counted only a few times. V gene TRBV6-2 or TRBV6-3 combines with J gene TRBJ2-1; TRBD2 matches at 9 bases. The CDR3 runs 15 residues. Germline assignment: CDR1 MNHEY and CDR2 SVGEGT. The J segment lost 5 bases and the V segment lost 2 bases, leaving 4 bases of the junction unmatched. The CDR3 sequence is CASSYGLAGHNEQFF. In DNA form, the CDR3 reads TGTGCCAGCAGTTACGGCCTAGCGGGGCACAATGAGCAGTTCTTC.

The chain is built from TRBV7-9 and TRBJ2-5, with 10 bases fitting TRBD1. The CDR3 is 15 amino acids. CDR1 SEHNR and CDR2 FQNEAQ come from the germline V gene (reference sequence). The V gene end was trimmed by 6 bases and the J gene end by 1 base; junction bases not matched to a gene: 5. The CDR3 coding sequence is TGTGCCAGCAGGCGGGGACAGGGGACCCAAGAGACCCAGTACTTC. Protein: CASRRGQGTQETQYF. The variable domain in full, completed from reference TRBV7-9 and TRBJ2-5, reads DTGVSQNPRHKITKRGQNVTFRCDPISEHNRLYWYRQTLGQGPEFLTYFQNEAQLEKSRLLSDRFSAERPKGSFSTLEIQRTEQGDSAMYLCASRRGQGTQETQYFGPGTRLLVL.

This clonotype has a count of ten or more. The rearrangement joins TRBV20-1 to TRBJ1-4; 7 bases align to TRBD1. The CDR3 has 13 residues. CDR1 is DFQATT, CDR2 SNEGSKA, per germline (reference sequence). The V segment lost 5 bases and the J segment 3 bases; nucleotides outside the gene matches: 3. The CDR3 is CSAATGANEKLFF. As DNA, the CDR3 is TGCAGTGCTGCCACAGGGGCTAATGAAAAACTGTTTTTT.

This clonotype was counted ten times or more. This chain uses TRBV24-1 with TRBJ2-5, with 7 bases that match TRBD2. V lost 3 bases, J lost 5 bases, and 14 bases stayed unmatched. The germline V gene encodes CDR1 KGHDR and CDR2 SFDVKD. This CDR3 is 17 amino acids long. This CDR3 is CATSDPGASGDVETQYF. The CDR3 DNA is TGTGCCACCAGTGATCCTGGGGCTAGCGGAGATGTGGAGACCCAGTACTTC.

This clonotype was recorded at least ten times. This sequence joins TRBV29-1 and TRBJ1-1; 7 nucleotides align to TRBD1. Germline V lookup: CDR1 SQVTM, CDR2 ANQGSEA. The CDR3 has 13 amino acids. The junction had 6 bases not matched to a gene; V was cut back by 7 bases and J by 1 base. CDR3 sequence reads: CSAQGQSNTEAFF. DNA for the CDR3: TGCAGCGCCCAGGGACAGTCGAACACTGAAGCTTTCTTT.

Many counts were recorded for this clonotype. The chain has TRBV20-1 and TRBJ1-6, with a possible D match to TRBD1 (5 bases). Germline V lookup: CDR1 DFQATT, CDR2 SNEGSKA (reference sequence). V was clipped by 1 base and J by 10 bases, with 5 bases between them. The CDR3 is made up of 11 amino acids. The CDR3 nucleotides are TGCAGTGCTAGAGGGGGCTCACCCCTCCACTTT. It specifies CSARGGSPLHF.

The V call is TRBV5-1, the J call TRBJ1-1; D perhaps matches TRBD1 (6 bases). The V end was cut by 3 bases, the J end by 3 bases, with 15 bases between. CDR3 length equals 15 residues. Germline CDR1 reads SGHRS; CDR2 reads YFSETQ. The CDR3 loop reads CASSSTGNPDTEAFF. CDR3 in DNA: TGCGCCAGCAGCTCCACAGGGAATCCGGACACTGAAGCTTTCTTT.

This clonotype has more than one count but fewer than ten. V usage is TRBV20-1 and J usage is TRBJ1-1; D is unresolved. There are 14 residues in the CDR3. Germline CDR1 and CDR2: DFQATT and SNEGSKA (reference sequence). The germline V and J ends were trimmed by 1 base and 2 bases, with 11 bases remaining between them. The CDR3 is CSARAPQTNTEAFF. CDR3 sequence (DNA): TGCAGTGCTAGAGCTCCACAGACCAACACTGAAGCTTTCTTT.

This clonotype was counted only a few times. The J gene is TRBJ1-5, the V gene TRBV7-6; D perhaps matches TRBD1 (5 bases). Trimming took 4 bases from V and 4 from J, leaving 14 bases between them. The CDR3 has 15 residues. In germline, CDR1 is SGHVS, CDR2 FNYEAQ. The CDR3 DNA sequence: TGTGCCAGCAGCTCTCGGGAGGGGTGGAATCAGCCCCAGCATTTT. Encoded protein: CASSSREGWNQPQHF.

This clonotype showed up just a few times. The V and J genes are TRBV5-1 and TRBJ2-1; D may be TRBD1 (5 bases). This CDR3 has 12 residues. Trimming pared 4 bases from V and 8 bases from J, leaving 10 bases between. Per the germline V gene, CDR1 is SGHRS and CDR2 is YFSETQ. Here the CDR3 reads CASSHTGDEQFF. Here the CDR3 DNA reads TGCGCCAGCAGCCACACAGGTGATGAGCAGTTCTTC.

The chain employs TRBV18 and TRBJ1-1; D remains unclear. Trimming stripped 3 bases from V and 1 base from J, with 12 bases between. Germline loops: CDR1 KGHSH, CDR2 LQKENI. The CDR3 length is 15 residues. The CDR3 protein is CASSPPPLGNTEAFF. The CDR3 DNA sequence: TGTGCCAGCTCACCTCCGCCCCTTGGGAACACTGAAGCTTTCTTT.

This clonotype came up a few times. This chain connects TRBV20-1 to TRBJ2-1; possibly TRBD2 for D (5 bases). There are 13 residues in the CDR3. The germline V gene encodes CDR1 DFQATT and CDR2 SNEGSKA (reference sequence). V was pared by 8 bases and J by 1 base, with 12 bases between. CDR3 in amino acids: CSSLSGSYNEQFF. CDR3 bases: TGCAGTTCCTTAAGCGGATCCTACAATGAGCAGTTCTTC.

The gene calls are TRBV20-1 and TRBJ1-3; weak D call: TRBD1 (5 bases). V shed 2 bases and J shed 2 bases, with 7 bases lying between them. The germline CDR1 and CDR2 sequences are DFQATT and SNEGSKA (reference sequence). The CDR3 extends over 13 amino acids. As DNA, the CDR3 is TGCAGTGCTAGATCAGGGACTGGAAACACCATATATTTT. This gives the protein CSARSGTGNTIYF.

The chain combines TRBV11-3 with TRBJ1-6, with D unresolved. Germline V gene data show CDR1 as SGHNT and CDR2 as YENEEA. The V gene lost 11 bases and the J gene lost 9 bases, with 8 bases spanning the gap. The CDR3 covers 10 residues. The CDR3 DNA follows: TGTGCCGGTTTGATTTCACCCCTCCACTTT. Its protein is CAGLISPLHF.

The chain uses TRBV20-1 and TRBJ2-6; TRBD1 is a possible D gene (5 bases). The CDR3 extends over 17 amino acids. Germline loops: CDR1 DFQATT, CDR2 SNEGSKA (reference sequence). V was clipped by 5 bases and J by 0 bases, with 17 bases between them. This CDR3 is CSAFLQGLHSGANVLTF. DNA for the CDR3: TGCAGTGCTTTTTTGCAGGGTCTGCACTCTGGGGCCAACGTCCTGACTTTC.

This clonotype was seen a handful of times. The V gene is TRBV15, the J gene TRBJ2-1; 9 nucleotides line up with TRBD1. The CDR3 runs 17 residues. V was clipped by 1 base and J by 6 bases; unmatched bases: 10. Germline CDR1 reads LNHNV; CDR2 reads YYDKDF (reference sequence). The CDR3 region is CATSRAQNRGLGNEQFF. Written as DNA, the CDR3 is TGTGCCACCAGCAGAGCCCAAAACAGGGGGCTAGGCAATGAGCAGTTCTTC.

V usage is TRBV9 and J usage is TRBJ2-5; D might be TRBD2 (7 bases). Germline assignment: CDR1 SGDLS and CDR2 YYNGEE. CDR3 size: 14 residues. V lost 4 bases and J lost 4, with 14 bases in between. This CDR3 reads CASSPRGAGETQYF. The CDR3 DNA sequence: TGTGCCAGCAGCCCACGGGGGGCTGGAGAGACCCAGTACTTC. Supplemented by reference TRBV9 and TRBJ2-5, the full variable domain reads DSGVTQTPKHLITATGQRVTLRCSPRSGDLSVYWYQQSLDQGLQFLIQYYNGEERAKGNILERFSAQQFPDLHSELNLSSLELGDSALYFCASSPRGAGETQYFGPGTRLLVL.

The chain recombines TRBV18 with TRBJ1-3; D remains ambiguous. CDR3 length: 13 residues. With 3 bases removed from V and 8 bases from J, the gap between germline ends came to 11 bases. From germline, CDR1 is KGHSH and CDR2 LQKENI. The CDR3 spells CASSPDGVDTIYF. In DNA, the CDR3 is TGTGCCAGCTCACCGGACGGAGTTGACACCATATATTTT.

J is TRBJ2-7 and V is TRBV28; D might be TRBD2 (6 bases). The CDR3 has 15 residues. Germline V gene lookup returns CDR1 MDHEN and CDR2 SYDVKM. V was cut by 6 bases and J by 4 bases, with 19 bases left in between. The CDR3, as DNA: TGTGCCAGCAGCTCCTTGACTAGAACCCAATACGAGCAGTACTTC. Protein sequence: CASSSLTRTQYEQYF.

The table lists this clonotype with many counts. CDR3 amino acids: CASSSTSGNEQFF. CDR3 in DNA: TGCGCCAGCAGTTCGACTAGCGGAAATGAGCAGTTCTTC. J is TRBJ2-1 and V is TRBV5-1; 9 bases map to TRBD2. The V gene's germline CDR1 is SGHRS and CDR2 YFSETQ. The CDR3 spans 13 residues. With V trimmed by 5 bases and J by 7 bases, 4 bases remained unmatched.

The chain carries TRBV10-3 and TRBJ1-1, with 7 bases fitting TRBD1. V was clipped by 0 bases and J by 0 bases; unmatched bases: 7. Germline CDR1 is ENHRY and CDR2 is SYGVKD. The CDR3 runs to 17 residues. CDR3 loop: CAISESRQGGLNTEAFF. The CDR3 DNA is TGTGCCATCAGTGAGTCGAGGCAGGGGGGTTTGAACACTGAAGCTTTCTTT.

The rearrangement links TRBV20-1 to TRBJ2-5; D remains ambiguous. The CDR3 consists of 15 residues. V gave up 0 bases and J gave up 7 bases, with 18 bases separating them. From germline, CDR1 is DFQATT and CDR2 SNEGSKA (reference sequence). The CDR3 DNA reads TGCAGTGCTAGAGAATTCACGGACCCTCACGGGACCCAGTACTTC. Residues: CSAREFTDPHGTQYF.

This clonotype was observed a handful of times. The chain joins TRBV2 to TRBJ1-5; 10 bases agree with TRBD1. The CDR3 length is 15 residues. V lost 5 bases to trimming and J lost 3 bases; unmatched junction nucleotides: 4. Germline CDR1 SNHLY, CDR2 FYNNEI. This CDR3 reads CASSRDRGFNQPQHF. As DNA, the CDR3 is TGTGCCAGCAGTCGGGACAGGGGATTCAATCAGCCCCAGCATTTT. The full variable domain, completed using reference TRBV2 and TRBJ1-5, is EPEVTQTPSHQVTQMGQEVILRCVPISNHLYFYWYRQILGQKVEFLVSFYNNEISEKSEIFDDQFSVERPDGSNFTLKIRSTKLEDSAMYFCASSRDRGFNQPQHFGDGTRLSIL.

This clonotype has a handful of counts. The rearrangement links TRBV10-3 to TRBJ2-2; 12 positions agree with TRBD1. The CDR3 runs to 16 residues. Germline CDR1 is ENHRY and CDR2 is SYGVKD. The trim removed 6 bases at V and 7 bases at J, leaving 9 bases unmatched. The CDR3 nucleotides are TGTGCCATCAGCCCCGGGACAGGGGGCGAAAACGGGGAGCTGTTTTTT. It translates to CAISPGTGGENGELFF.

This clonotype was observed a few times. The J gene is TRBJ1-2, the V gene TRBV20-1; the D is unclear. This CDR3 has 15 amino acids. Trimming shortened V by 2 bases and J by 6 bases, and 19 bases separated the two germline ends. Germline values: CDR1 DFQATT, CDR2 SNEGSKA (reference sequence). The CDR3 reads CSARNPSVGKDGYTF. The CDR3, as DNA: TGCAGTGCTAGAAACCCTAGCGTGGGAAAGGATGGCTACACCTTC.